The 18 T cell receptor beta chains in this list originate from one sample, sequenced in a study of identical twins. In TCRdb, the 5' RACE reads were re-called with MiXCR into one record per CDR3 protein. This table holds around 530,000 distinct CDR3 sequences, roughly 15% found once. This same sample was also part of a study on yellow fever vaccine responses in identical twins.

The material sequenced was CD4+ T cells sorted from blood. These receptors originate from a woman aged 18-35 years in good health.

J is TRBJ2-7 and V is TRBV10-3, with D possibly TRBD1 on 5 matching bases. V was clipped by 3 bases and J by 4 bases, with 10 bases between them. This CDR3 is 13 amino acids long. Germline V gene sequence: CDR1 ENHRY, CDR2 SYGVKD. The CDR3 DNA reads TGTGCCATCAGTGAATCACAGGTTTACGAGCAGTACTTC. Translating gives CAISESQVYEQYF.

Only a few counts were recorded for this clonotype. V usage is TRBV6-6 and J usage is TRBJ1-2, with 7 bases fitting TRBD1. V lost 6 bases, J lost 7 bases, and 8 bases stayed unmatched. The germline V gene encodes CDR1 MNHNY and CDR2 SVGAGI (reference sequence). This CDR3 contains 13 residues. CDR3 in DNA: TGTGCCAGCAGCCGGACAGGCTCTGTTGGCTACACCTTC. It specifies CASSRTGSVGYTF.

Only a few counts were recorded for this clonotype. The gene calls are TRBV5-1 and TRBJ2-2, with D tentatively TRBD2 (6 bases). CDR3 size: 14 residues. Trimming shortened V by 3 bases and J by 4 bases, and 10 bases separated the two germline ends. Germline loops: CDR1 SGHRS, CDR2 YFSETQ. The CDR3 spells CASSSGTGTGELFF. CDR3 DNA: TGCGCCAGCAGCTCTGGGACTGGCACCGGGGAGCTGTTTTTT.

There are many counts of this clonotype. V usage is TRBV10-3 and J usage is TRBJ2-7; unclear D gene. CDR1 and CDR2 (germline): ENHRY, SYGVKD. V was cut by 3 bases and J by 2 bases, with 14 bases left in between. The length of the CDR3 is 15 residues. CDR3: CAISDRTGGTYEQYV. Written as DNA, the CDR3 is TGTGCCATCAGTGACCGGACGGGCGGAACCTACGAGCAGTACGTC.

Only a few counts were recorded for this clonotype. This chain joins TRBV2 and TRBJ2-2; the D gene is possibly TRBD1 (5 bases). Germline-derived CDR1 and CDR2 are SNHLY and FYNNEI. The germline V and J ends were trimmed by 6 bases and 6 bases, with 8 bases remaining between them. The CDR3 covers 12 residues. The CDR3, as DNA: TGTGCCAGCAGGGGGCCGGCCGGGGAGCTGTTTTTT. Protein sequence: CASRGPAGELFF.

The genes are TRBV24-1 and TRBJ2-2, with D uncertain. The CDR3 length is 12 residues. V dropped 5 bases and J dropped 4 bases, with 4 bases sitting between them. The germline gives CDR1 KGHDR, CDR2 SFDVKD. The CDR3: CATSVVTGELFF. CDR3 sequence (DNA): TGTGCCACCAGTGTGGTCACCGGGGAGCTGTTTTTT.

This clonotype has a handful of counts. J is TRBJ2-5 and V is TRBV7-8; 8 bases match TRBD2. CDR3 length equals 16 residues. The germline V gene has CDR1 SGHVS and CDR2 FQNEAQ. With V trimmed by 1 base and J by 2 bases, 6 bases remained unmatched. The CDR3 coding sequence is TGTGCCAGCAGCTTAGTTACGGGACTAGGTCAAGAGACCCAGTACTTC. Translating gives CASSLVTGLGQETQYF. Full variable domain (remainder filled in from reference TRBV7-8 and TRBJ2-5): GAGVSQSPRYKVAKRGQDVALRCDPISGHVSLFWYQQALGQGPEFLTYFQNEAQLDKSGLPSDRFFAERPEGSVSTLKIQRTQQEDSAVYLCASSLVTGLGQETQYFGPGTRLLVL.

The table lists this clonotype with many counts. The V and J genes are TRBV7-2 and TRBJ1-6; D not certain. The V and J ends lost 4 bases and 9 bases respectively, with 16 bases between them. This CDR3 region has 15 residues. Germline CDR1 reads SGHTA; CDR2 reads FQGNSA. In DNA, the CDR3 is TGTGCCAGCAGCTCATTTCCGGGCCTTGCTTCACCCCTCCACTTT. Translating it yields CASSSFPGLASPLHF.

This clonotype came up a few times. This chain uses TRBV4-1 with TRBJ2-2; no definite D call. Germline V CDR1 and CDR2: MGHRA, YSYEKL. V gave up 3 bases and J gave up 0 bases, with 14 bases separating them. This CDR3 comprises 17 residues. CDR3 coding DNA: TGCGCCAGCAGCCATGAAAAGGGCAGTTCGAACACCGGGGAGCTGTTTTTT. Translated, it gives CASSHEKGSSNTGELFF.

This sequence joins TRBV4-1 and TRBJ2-5, with D unresolved. This CDR3 has 14 amino acids. V lost 4 bases, J lost 1 base, and 10 bases lay in between. CDR1 and CDR2 from the germline V gene are MGHRA and YSYEKL. The CDR3 DNA reads TGCGCCAGCAGCCGCCTCCTAGGCCAAGAGACCCAGTACTTC. Amino acid sequence: CASSRLLGQETQYF.

This clonotype was seen ten or more times. V is TRBV28 and J is TRBJ1-5; 7 bases are a match to TRBD1. This CDR3 region has 15 residues. Germline V gene lookup returns CDR1 MDHEN and CDR2 SYDVKM. With 6 bases clipped from V and 2 bases from J, the junction kept 7 bases outside the gene matches. The CDR3 DNA is TGTGCCAGCAGATCAGGGGGAGGGGGCAATCAGCCCCAGCATTTT. Protein: CASRSGGGGNQPQHF.

This clonotype was detected only a few times. V and J are TRBV6-6 and TRBJ2-7; the D is unclear. Trimming left V 6 bases short and J 7 bases short, with 13 bases between. Germline CDR1 reads MNHNY; CDR2 reads SVGAGI (reference sequence). The CDR3 length is 12 residues. The CDR3 coding sequence is TGTGCCAGCAGCGTTGGGCATTCTGAGCAGTACGTC. It encodes CASSVGHSEQYV.

The chain joins TRBV12-3 or TRBV12-4 to TRBJ2-7, with 8 bases lining up with TRBD2. The V segment lost 3 bases and the J segment 4 bases; nucleotides outside the gene matches: 8. This CDR3 spans 15 amino acids. CDR3 sequence reads: CASSFTGRGGYEQYF. CDR3 nucleotide sequence: TGTGCCAGCAGTTTTACCGGGAGGGGTGGATACGAGCAGTACTTC.

The rearrangement links TRBV2 to TRBJ1-6; unclear D gene. Trimming cost V 7 bases and J 10 bases, with 14 bases left between them. CDR1 is SNHLY, CDR2 FYNNEI, per germline. The CDR3 totals 13 residues. CDR3: CASNPESRSPLHF. In nucleotides, the CDR3 is TGTGCCAGCAACCCCGAGAGTAGATCACCCCTCCACTTT.

The J gene is TRBJ2-1, the V gene TRBV27; D perhaps matches TRBD1 (7 bases). The CDR3 length is 15 residues. V shed 5 bases and J shed 4 bases, with 15 bases lying between them. Germline-derived CDR1 and CDR2 are MNHEY and SMNVEV (reference sequence). CDR3 sequence reads: CASSKTGRSYNEQFF. Here the CDR3 DNA reads TGTGCCAGCAGTAAGACAGGGAGGTCGTACAATGAGCAGTTCTTC.

The V and J genes are TRBV29-1 and TRBJ2-1; TRBD2 matches at 15 bases. The J segment lost 5 bases and the V segment lost 7 bases, leaving 3 bases of the junction unmatched. CDR1 is SQVTM and CDR2 is ANQGSEA in the germline V gene. The CDR3 length is 14 residues. CDR3 nucleotides: TGCAGCGCCGGGACTAGCGGGGGGCACAATGAGCAGTTCTTC. This gives the protein CSAGTSGGHNEQFF.

V and J are TRBV12-3 or TRBV12-4 and TRBJ1-6, with 7 bases identical to TRBD1. The CDR3 runs to 18 residues. With V trimmed by 3 bases and J by 0 bases, 8 bases remained unmatched. This chain's CDR3 is CASSFLGQAYSYNSPLHF. CDR3 nucleotide sequence: TGTGCCAGCAGTTTCCTTGGACAGGCCTACTCCTATAATTCACCCCTCCACTTT.

This clonotype was observed a handful of times. The chain employs TRBV18 and TRBJ2-1, with unresolved D. Germline values: CDR1 KGHSH, CDR2 LQKENI. Trimming took off 6 bases at V and 0 bases at J, with 15 bases between the two ends. This CDR3 is built from 16 residues. The CDR3 DNA sequence: TGTGCCAGCTCCTTCCCTTCCCGGAGCTCCTACAATGAGCAGTTCTTC. Protein product: CASSFPSRSSYNEQFF.